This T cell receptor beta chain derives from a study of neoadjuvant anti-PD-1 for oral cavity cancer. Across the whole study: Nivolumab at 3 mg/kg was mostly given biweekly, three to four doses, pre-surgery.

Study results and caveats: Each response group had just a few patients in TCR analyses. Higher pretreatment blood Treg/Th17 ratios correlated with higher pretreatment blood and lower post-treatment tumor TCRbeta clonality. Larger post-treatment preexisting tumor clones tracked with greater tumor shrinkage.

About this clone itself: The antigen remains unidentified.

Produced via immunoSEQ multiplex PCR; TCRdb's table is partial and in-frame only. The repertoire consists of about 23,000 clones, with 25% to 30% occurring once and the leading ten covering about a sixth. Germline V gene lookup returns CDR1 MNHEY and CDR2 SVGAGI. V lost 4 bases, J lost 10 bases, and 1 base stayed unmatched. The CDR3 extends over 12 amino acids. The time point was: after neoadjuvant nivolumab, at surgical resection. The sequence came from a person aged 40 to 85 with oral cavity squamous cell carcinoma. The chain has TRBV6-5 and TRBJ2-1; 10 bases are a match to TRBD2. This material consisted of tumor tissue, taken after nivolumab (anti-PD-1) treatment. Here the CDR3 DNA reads TGTGCCAGCAGTTTTAGCGGGAGGGAGCAGTTCTTC. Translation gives CASSFSGREQFF.